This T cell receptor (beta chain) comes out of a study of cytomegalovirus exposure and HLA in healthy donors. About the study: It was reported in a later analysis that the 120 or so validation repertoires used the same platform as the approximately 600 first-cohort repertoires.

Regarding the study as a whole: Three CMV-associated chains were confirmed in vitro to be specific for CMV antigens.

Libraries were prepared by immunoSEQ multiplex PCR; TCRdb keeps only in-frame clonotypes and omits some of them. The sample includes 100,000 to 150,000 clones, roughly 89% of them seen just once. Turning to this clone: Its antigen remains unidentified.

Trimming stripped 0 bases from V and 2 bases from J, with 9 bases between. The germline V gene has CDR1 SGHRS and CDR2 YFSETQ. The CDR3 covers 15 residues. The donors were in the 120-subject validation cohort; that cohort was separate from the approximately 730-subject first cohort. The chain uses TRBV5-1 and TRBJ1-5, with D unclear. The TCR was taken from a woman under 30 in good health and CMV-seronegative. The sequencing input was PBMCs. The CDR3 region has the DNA TGCGCCAGCAGCTTGGAATCGAGTCGCAATCAGCCCCAGCATTTT. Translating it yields CASSLESSRNQPQHF. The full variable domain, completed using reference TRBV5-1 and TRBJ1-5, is KAGVTQTPRYLIKTRGQQVTLSCSPISGHRSVSWYQQTPGQGLQFLFEYFSETQRNKGNFPGRFSGRQFSNSRSEMNVSTLELGDSALYLCASSLESSRNQPQHFGDGTRLSIL.